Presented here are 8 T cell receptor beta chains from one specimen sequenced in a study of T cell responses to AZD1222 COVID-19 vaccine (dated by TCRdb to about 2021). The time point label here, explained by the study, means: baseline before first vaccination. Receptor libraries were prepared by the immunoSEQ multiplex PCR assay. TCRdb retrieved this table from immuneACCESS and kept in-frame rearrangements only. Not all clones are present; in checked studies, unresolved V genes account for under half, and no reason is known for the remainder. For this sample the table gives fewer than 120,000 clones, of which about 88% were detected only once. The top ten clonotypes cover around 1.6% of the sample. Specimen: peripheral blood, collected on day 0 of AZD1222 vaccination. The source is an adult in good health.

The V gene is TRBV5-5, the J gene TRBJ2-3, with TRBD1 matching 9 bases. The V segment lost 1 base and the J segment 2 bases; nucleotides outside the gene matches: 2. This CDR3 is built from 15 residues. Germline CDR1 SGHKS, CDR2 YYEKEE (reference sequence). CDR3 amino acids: CASSLRTGDTDTQYF. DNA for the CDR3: TGTGCCAGCAGCTTGAGGACAGGGGACACAGATACGCAGTATTTT.

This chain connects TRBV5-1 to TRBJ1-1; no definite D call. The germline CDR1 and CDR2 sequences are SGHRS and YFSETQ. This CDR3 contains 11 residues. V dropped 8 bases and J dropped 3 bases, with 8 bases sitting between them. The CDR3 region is CASATDTEAFF. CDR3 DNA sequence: TGCGCCAGTGCGACGGACACTGAAGCTTTCTTT.

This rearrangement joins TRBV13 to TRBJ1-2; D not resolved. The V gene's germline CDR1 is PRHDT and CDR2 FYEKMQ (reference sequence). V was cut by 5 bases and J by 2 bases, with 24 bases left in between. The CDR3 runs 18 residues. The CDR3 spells CASSPSLGYGDENYGYTF. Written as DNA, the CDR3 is TGTGCCAGCAGCCCTAGCCTAGGATATGGGGATGAAAACTATGGCTACACCTTC.

The CDR3 DNA reads TGTGCCAGCAGCTCCTCTTGGGCCGGGGAGCTGTTTTTT. Translating gives CASSSSWAGELFF. The chain combines TRBV11-3 with TRBJ2-2; no firm D call. Germline loops: CDR1 SGHNT, CDR2 YENEEA. The CDR3 consists of 13 residues. The V gene lost 4 bases and the J gene lost 6 bases, with 9 bases spanning the gap.

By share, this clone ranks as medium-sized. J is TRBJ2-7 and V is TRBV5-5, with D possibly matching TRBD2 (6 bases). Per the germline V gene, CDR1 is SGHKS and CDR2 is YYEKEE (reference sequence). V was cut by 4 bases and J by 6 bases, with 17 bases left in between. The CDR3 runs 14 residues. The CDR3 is CASSPGTGEPEQYF. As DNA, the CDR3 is TGTGCCAGCAGCCCGGGGACGGGGGAACCCGAGCAGTACTTC. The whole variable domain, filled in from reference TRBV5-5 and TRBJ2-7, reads DAGVTQSPTHLIKTRGQQVTLRCSPISGHKSVSWYQQVLGQGPQFIFQYYEKEERGRGNFPDRFSARQFPNYSSELNVNALLLGDSALYLCASSPGTGEPEQYFGPGTRLTVT.

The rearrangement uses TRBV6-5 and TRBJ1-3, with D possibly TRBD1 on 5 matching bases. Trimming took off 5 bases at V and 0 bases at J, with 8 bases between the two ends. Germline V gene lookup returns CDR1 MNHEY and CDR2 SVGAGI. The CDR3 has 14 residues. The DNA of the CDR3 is TGTGCCAGCAGTCGAGGGGTCTCTGGAAACACCATATATTTT. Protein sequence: CASSRGVSGNTIYF.

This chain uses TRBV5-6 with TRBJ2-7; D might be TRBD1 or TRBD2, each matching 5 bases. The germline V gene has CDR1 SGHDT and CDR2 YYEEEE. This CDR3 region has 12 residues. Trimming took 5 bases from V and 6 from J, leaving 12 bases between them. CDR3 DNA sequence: TGTGCCAGCAGGACAGCGGTCATCGAGCAGTACTTC. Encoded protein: CASRTAVIEQYF.

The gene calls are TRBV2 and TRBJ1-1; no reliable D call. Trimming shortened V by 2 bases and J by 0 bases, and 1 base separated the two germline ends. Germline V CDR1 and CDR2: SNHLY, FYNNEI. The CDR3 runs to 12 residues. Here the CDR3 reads CASSEMNTEAFF. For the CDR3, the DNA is TGTGCCAGCAGTGAAATGAACACTGAAGCTTTCTTT.